The rows below give T cell receptor beta chains drawn from one sample of a study of vaccination and CD4 T cells after COVID-19. MiXCR, applied by TCRdb to the PCR reads, yields one record per CDR3 protein. The sample shows approximately 19,000 distinct CDR3 sequences, 50% to 75% of them seen only once. The sample was CD4+ T cells from blood, taken after SARS-CoV-2 vaccination. The receptors shown here come from a human donor who had recovered from COVID-19. Each CDR3 is given with its conserved first and last residue. The D gene is left open where the match is weak. Size is stated for part of the rows, as once, few or many counts, or as a class when the clone is expanded.

TRBD2	TRBJ2-1	NA	TRBV11-1	CASSTTSGSYDEQFF	TGTGCCAGCAGCACTACTAGCGGGAGTTATGATGAGCAGTTCTTC
NA	TRBJ1-6	NA	TRBV5-4	CASSSVGENSPLHF	TGTGCCAGCAGCTCCGTGGGGGAGAATTCACCCCTCCACTTT
TRBD2	TRBJ2-5	NA	TRBV19	CASRPGLAGEVETQYF	TGTGCCAGTAGGCCGGGACTAGCGGGAGAGGTGGAGACCCAGTACTTC
NA	TRBJ1-1	NA	TRBV12-3/TRBV12-4	CASSIGYREAFF	TGTGCCAGCAGCATAGGGTACAGGGAAGCTTTCTTT
NA	TRBJ2-5	NA	TRBV5-1	CASSLQGPETQYF	TGCGCCAGCAGCTTACAGGGCCCGGAGACCCAGTACTTC
NA	TRBJ1-6	NA	TRBV7-8	CASSLATGWVNSPLHF	TGTGCCAGCAGCTTAGCGACAGGATGGGTTAATTCACCCCTCCACTTT
TRBD2	TRBJ2-5	NA	TRBV5-4	CASSLSLGGGYQETQYF	TGTGCCAGCAGCTTGTCCTTAGGCGGGGGGTACCAAGAGACCCAGTACTTC
TRBD2	TRBJ2-2	NA	TRBV10-2	CASSLLSGRAGTGELFF	TGCGCCAGCAGCCTACTTAGCGGGAGAGCCGGCACCGGGGAGCTGTTTTTT
NA	TRBJ2-3	NA	TRBV7-2	CASSFGGRTDTQYF	TGTGCCAGCAGCTTCGGCGGGCGCACAGATACGCAGTATTTT
NA	TRBJ2-1	NA	TRBV7-8	CASSLVSEGVAYNEQFF	TGTGCCAGCAGCTTAGTTTCGGAGGGAGTAGCCTACAATGAGCAGTTCTTC
TRBD1	TRBJ1-5	once	TRBV29-1	CSVLGQGGQPQHF	TGCAGCGTCCTGGGACAGGGGGGTCAGCCCCAGCATTTT
NA	TRBJ2-7	once	TRBV9	CASSATSTSYEQYF	TGTGCCAGCAGCGCGACTTCCACCTCCTACGAGCAGTACTTC
TRBD1	TRBJ2-2	NA	TRBV24-1	CATSDWGQGTNTGELFF	TGTGCCACCAGTGATTGGGGACAGGGGACCAACACCGGGGAGCTGTTTTTT
TRBD1	TRBJ1-5	NA	TRBV12-3/TRBV12-4	CASSPRTGDNQPQHF	TGTGCCAGCAGTCCCCGGACAGGGGACAATCAGCCCCAGCATTTT
NA	TRBJ1-3	NA	TRBV7-9	CASRGDSGNTIYF	TGTGCCAGCCGGGGGGACTCTGGAAACACCATATATTTT
NA	TRBJ1-1	NA	TRBV7-3	CASSRTVNTEAFF	TGTGCCAGCAGTCGGACAGTTAACACTGAAGCTTTCTTT
TRBD2	TRBJ2-5	NA	TRBV19	CASSAGLAGVYETQYF	TGTGCCAGTAGTGCGGGACTAGCGGGAGTATACGAGACCCAGTACTTC
TRBD2	TRBJ2-3	few	TRBV10-1	CASSERVSGTLPYTQYF	TGCGCCAGCAGTGAGAGAGTTAGCGGGACCTTACCTTATACGCAGTATTTT
NA	TRBJ2-3	once	TRBV6-1	CASKQGSPTTDTQYF	TGTGCCAGTAAGCAGGGAAGCCCTACCACAGATACGCAGTATTTT
NA	TRBJ2-1	NA	TRBV6-1	CASSKASSYNEQFF	TGTGCCAGCAGCAAAGCGAGCTCCTACAATGAGCAGTTCTTC
NA	TRBJ2-6	few	TRBV6-1	CASSLDRSGANVLTF	TGTGCCAGCAGCTTAGACAGGTCTGGGGCCAACGTCCTGACTTTC
NA	TRBJ1-5	NA	TRBV28	CASCVSGGLVQPQHF	TGTGCCAGCTGTGTCAGCGGGGGTCTTGTCCAGCCCCAGCATTTT
TRBD1	TRBJ2-5	few	TRBV30	CAWSGDSRETQYF	TGTGCCTGGAGCGGGGACAGTCGGGAGACCCAGTACTTC
NA	TRBJ1-2	NA	TRBV20-1	CSARDPGFGYTF	TGCAGTGCTAGAGATCCGGGGTTTGGCTACACCTTC
NA	TRBJ2-4	NA	TRBV20-1	CSASHGTQLNIQYF	TGCAGTGCTAGCCACGGGACACAACTAAACATTCAGTACTTC
TRBD2	TRBJ2-3	NA	TRBV20-1	CSARSGTSGTDTQYF	TGCAGTGCTAGGTCAGGGACTAGCGGCACAGATACGCAGTATTTT
NA	TRBJ2-7	once	TRBV7-8	CASSFTTVSSYEQYF	TGTGCCAGCAGCTTTACGACAGTCAGCTCCTACGAGCAGTACTTC
NA	TRBJ1-5	NA	TRBV7-9	CASSLGPSFQPQHF	TGTGCCAGCAGCTTAGGGCCTTCTTTTCAGCCCCAGCATTTT
NA	TRBJ2-7	few	TRBV5-1	CASSLFGGSGYEQYF	TGCGCCAGCAGCTTGTTCGGAGGCTCAGGGTACGAGCAGTACTTC
NA	TRBJ2-4	NA	TRBV7-3	CATHRKQGAKNIQYF	TGCGCCACCCATCGCAAACAGGGAGCCAAAAACATTCAGTACTTC
NA	TRBJ2-5	once	TRBV24-1	CATSDLPSGPNLQETQYF	TGTGCCACCAGTGATTTGCCGAGCGGTCCCAATCTCCAAGAGACCCAGTACTTC
NA	TRBJ1-5	NA	TRBV19	CASRSGWEVQPQHF	TGTGCCAGTAGATCGGGATGGGAGGTCCAGCCCCAGCATTTT
NA	TRBJ1-3	NA	TRBV6-5	CASSYSKGRGNTIYF	TGTGCCAGCAGTTACTCGAAGGGCCGTGGAAACACCATATATTTT
NA	TRBJ1-5	NA	TRBV28	CASSFPESYQPQHF	TGTGCCAGCAGTTTCCCAGAGTCCTATCAGCCCCAGCATTTT
NA	TRBJ1-6	NA	TRBV7-8	CASSLTDRYSPLHF	TGTGCCAGCAGCTTAACGGACCGATATTCACCCCTCCACTTT
NA	TRBJ1-1	NA	TRBV29-1	CSVQETTNTEAFF	TGCAGCGTTCAAGAGACGACGAACACTGAAGCTTTCTTT
NA	TRBJ2-5	NA	TRBV7-9	CASVRSSQETQYF	TGTGCCAGCGTTCGTAGCAGTCAAGAGACCCAGTACTTC
NA	TRBJ1-5	NA	TRBV20-1	CSAMNSPNSNQPQHF	TGCAGTGCCATGAACAGCCCCAATAGCAATCAGCCCCAGCATTTT
NA	TRBJ1-2	NA	TRBV20-1	CSAFSRDGYTF	TGCAGTGCTTTTAGCAGGGATGGCTACACCTTC
TRBD1	TRBJ1-5	NA	TRBV19	CASTGTASNQPQHF	TGTGCCAGTACCGGGACAGCAAGCAATCAGCCCCAGCATTTT
TRBD2	TRBJ2-5	NA	TRBV6-1	CASSAGTSGSLKTQYF	TGTGCCAGCAGTGCTGGGACTAGCGGGAGCTTAAAGACCCAGTACTTC
NA	TRBJ2-3	few	TRBV6-1	CASSADRSTDTQYF	TGTGCCAGCAGTGCCGACAGGAGCACAGATACGCAGTATTTT
NA	TRBJ1-5	NA	TRBV5-8	CASSSLQGNNQPQHF	TGTGCCAGCAGCTCACTACAGGGAAACAATCAGCCCCAGCATTTT
NA	TRBJ2-6	once	TRBV20-1	CSATTGANVLTF	TGCAGTGCTACAACTGGGGCCAACGTCCTGACTTTC
NA	TRBJ2-2	NA	TRBV6-1	CASRAEGTGELFF	TGTGCCAGCAGAGCCGAGGGCACCGGGGAGCTGTTTTTT
NA	TRBJ2-1	NA	TRBV28	CASSFALTRIQFF	TGTGCCAGCAGTTTCGCACTAACTCGGATTCAGTTCTTC
NA	TRBJ1-1	NA	TRBV11-2	CASSLGLAGRFEAFF	TGTGCCAGCAGCTTAGGTCTCGCGGGGAGATTTGAAGCTTTCTTT
TRBD1	TRBJ2-2	NA	TRBV7-3	CASSSGQGPTEELFF	TGTGCCAGCAGCTCGGGACAGGGCCCCACCGAGGAGCTGTTTTTT
TRBD1	TRBJ1-5	NA	TRBV28	CASSPDRGVSQPQHF	TGTGCCAGCAGCCCCGACAGGGGTGTAAGTCAGCCCCAGCATTTT
TRBD2	TRBJ2-1	NA	TRBV6-1	CASSREGSYNEQFF	TGTGCCAGCAGTCGGGAGGGCTCCTACAATGAGCAGTTCTTC